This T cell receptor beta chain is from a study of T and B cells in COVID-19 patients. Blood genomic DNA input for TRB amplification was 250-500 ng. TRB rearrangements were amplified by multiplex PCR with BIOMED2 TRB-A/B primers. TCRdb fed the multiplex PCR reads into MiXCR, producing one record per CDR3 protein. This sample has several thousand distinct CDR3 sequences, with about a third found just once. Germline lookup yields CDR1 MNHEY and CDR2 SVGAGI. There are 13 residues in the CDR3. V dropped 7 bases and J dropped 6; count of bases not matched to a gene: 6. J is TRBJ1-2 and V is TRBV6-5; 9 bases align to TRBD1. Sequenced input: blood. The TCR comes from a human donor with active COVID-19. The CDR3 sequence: CASTPGTGNGYTF. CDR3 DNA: TGTGCCAGCACCCCCGGGACAGGGAATGGCTACACCTTC.